This is a list of T cell receptor beta chains from one sample in a study of blood T cell repertoires in COVID-19. Some clones are missing from TCRdb's copy, which holds only in-frame ones; the method was immunoSEQ multiplex PCR. Of 60,000 to 85,000 clones listed, 80% to 90% are singletons. The sample consisted of peripheral blood. Every receptor here comes from a woman in her forties or fifties with active COVID-19. The CDR3 runs from the conserved cysteine through the conserved F or W. Fields, in order: D gene, V gene, J gene, clone size, CDR3 DNA, CDR3 protein. A D gene is named only where the DNA matches it firmly. Size is omitted from some rows. Given values are once, few, many or a class for expanded clones.

d_call: TRBD1; v_call: TRBV5-1; j_call: TRBJ1-6; clone_size: -; cdr3_nt: TGCGCCAGCAGCTTGCCGACAGGGGGCAATTCACCCCTCCACTTT; cdr3_aa: CASSLPTGGNSPLHF
d_call: TRBD1; v_call: TRBV6-4; j_call: TRBJ2-3; clone_size: -; cdr3_nt: TGTGCCAGCAGTGGACAGGGGACTAGCACAGATACGCAGTATTTT; cdr3_aa: CASSGQGTSTDTQYF
d_call: TRBD1; v_call: TRBV5-1; j_call: TRBJ1-2; clone_size: -; cdr3_nt: TGCGCCAGCAGCGGGGAAGACAGGGTCGGGAACTATGGCTACACCTTC; cdr3_aa: CASSGEDRVGNYGYTF
d_call: -; v_call: TRBV6-2/TRBV6-3; j_call: TRBJ2-1; clone_size: -; cdr3_nt: TGTGCCAGCAGTACTAGGAGAGGGTACAATGAGCAGTTCTTC; cdr3_aa: CASSTRRGYNEQFF
d_call: -; v_call: TRBV6-6; j_call: TRBJ2-3; clone_size: -; cdr3_nt: TGTGCCAGCAGTTACGAAGGGAGTCCAACAGATACGCAGTATTTT; cdr3_aa: CASSYEGSPTDTQYF
d_call: -; v_call: TRBV2; j_call: TRBJ1-6; clone_size: -; cdr3_nt: TGTGCCAGCAGTGTGTCCCAGGGGCCCAATTCACCCCTCCACTTT; cdr3_aa: CASSVSQGPNSPLHF
d_call: -; v_call: TRBV24-1; j_call: TRBJ1-4; clone_size: -; cdr3_nt: TGTGCCACCAGTGATGGCGGTTTTAATGAAAAACTGTTTTTT; cdr3_aa: CATSDGGFNEKLFF
d_call: TRBD1; v_call: TRBV28; j_call: TRBJ1-5; clone_size: -; cdr3_nt: TGTGCCAGCAGCAAAGACAGGGTTGATCAGCCCCAGCATTTT; cdr3_aa: CASSKDRVDQPQHF
d_call: TRBD2; v_call: TRBV5-1; j_call: TRBJ2-1; clone_size: -; cdr3_nt: TGCGCCAGCAGCTTGACTAGCGGGAGTCAGGAGCAGTTCTTC; cdr3_aa: CASSLTSGSQEQFF
d_call: TRBD1; v_call: TRBV19; j_call: TRBJ1-2; clone_size: -; cdr3_nt: TGTGCCAGTAGTGCGGGACAGGGCTTTGGCTACACCTTC; cdr3_aa: CASSAGQGFGYTF
d_call: TRBD1; v_call: TRBV7-9; j_call: TRBJ1-5; clone_size: once; cdr3_nt: TGTGCCAGCAGCTTAGCGGGACAGGGAGGACAGCCCCAGCATTTT; cdr3_aa: CASSLAGQGGQPQHF
d_call: -; v_call: TRBV5-1; j_call: TRBJ1-2; clone_size: -; cdr3_nt: TGCGCCAGCAGCCCCCCTGACAGTCAAGGTGGCTACACCTTC; cdr3_aa: CASSPPDSQGGYTF
d_call: -; v_call: TRBV11-3; j_call: TRBJ2-3; clone_size: -; cdr3_nt: TGTGCCAGCAGCCAAGGTACCCGCGGGCGCGCAGATACGCAGTATTTT; cdr3_aa: CASSQGTRGRADTQYF
d_call: -; v_call: TRBV7-8; j_call: TRBJ2-7; clone_size: -; cdr3_nt: TGTGCCAGCAGCTTAGGAGGGAGCCTCTCCTACGAGCAGTACTTC; cdr3_aa: CASSLGGSLSYEQYF
d_call: -; v_call: TRBV27; j_call: TRBJ1-6; clone_size: -; cdr3_nt: TGTGCCAGCGGTTCAATACAGGTACCTAATTCACCCCTCCACTTT; cdr3_aa: CASGSIQVPNSPLHF
d_call: TRBD1; v_call: TRBV7-3; j_call: TRBJ2-7; clone_size: -; cdr3_nt: TGTGCCAGCAGCCCAGGGACAGGGACCTACGAGCAGTACTTC; cdr3_aa: CASSPGTGTYEQYF
d_call: -; v_call: TRBV2; j_call: TRBJ1-5; clone_size: -; cdr3_nt: TGTGCCAGCAGTGAACGACAGTTAAATCAGCCCCAGCATTTT; cdr3_aa: CASSERQLNQPQHF
d_call: TRBD2; v_call: TRBV4-1; j_call: TRBJ2-2; clone_size: once; cdr3_nt: TGCGCCAGCAGCCATGGGCCTAGCGGGAGAGGGGCCGGGGAGCTGTTTTTT; cdr3_aa: CASSHGPSGRGAGELFF
d_call: TRBD2; v_call: TRBV7-7; j_call: TRBJ2-7; clone_size: -; cdr3_nt: TGTGCCAGCAGCGCCAGGGAGGGCCTGGTTGACGAGCAGTACTTC; cdr3_aa: CASSAREGLVDEQYF
d_call: TRBD2; v_call: TRBV7-6; j_call: TRBJ2-1; clone_size: -; cdr3_nt: TGTGCCAGCAGCTTACAAACTAGCGGGTACTACAATGAGCAGTTCTTC; cdr3_aa: CASSLQTSGYYNEQFF
d_call: -; v_call: TRBV30; j_call: TRBJ2-1; clone_size: -; cdr3_nt: TGTGCCTGGAGTGAGTGGAGAAATGAGCAGTTCTTC; cdr3_aa: CAWSEWRNEQFF
d_call: -; v_call: TRBV29-1; j_call: TRBJ1-1; clone_size: -; cdr3_nt: TGCAGCGTTGAAGATCCTTTACTCGATGAAGCTTTCTTT; cdr3_aa: CSVEDPLLDEAFF
d_call: TRBD1; v_call: TRBV28; j_call: TRBJ2-4; clone_size: -; cdr3_nt: TGTGCCAGCAGTGCGACAGGGTACATTCAGTACTTC; cdr3_aa: CASSATGYIQYF
d_call: TRBD1; v_call: TRBV20-1; j_call: TRBJ2-5; clone_size: -; cdr3_nt: TGCAGTGCTAGTGGGACAGGGGCAGAGACCCAGTACTTC; cdr3_aa: CSASGTGAETQYF
d_call: TRBD1; v_call: TRBV6-5; j_call: TRBJ2-3; clone_size: -; cdr3_nt: TGTGCCATCCTGACAGGGCCGGGGACAGATACGCAGTATTTT; cdr3_aa: CAILTGPGTDTQYF
d_call: -; v_call: TRBV27; j_call: TRBJ2-1; clone_size: -; cdr3_nt: TGTGCCAGCAGTCCACTTCCTCTAGCCGGGAGATCCAATGAGCAGTTCTTC; cdr3_aa: CASSPLPLAGRSNEQFF
d_call: -; v_call: TRBV20-1; j_call: TRBJ1-2; clone_size: medium-sized; cdr3_nt: TGCAGTGCTAGGAACGGTTATGGCTACACCTTC; cdr3_aa: CSARNGYGYTF
d_call: -; v_call: TRBV7-9; j_call: TRBJ2-2; clone_size: -; cdr3_nt: TGTGCCAGCCGGGCCGGGGACGGGGAGCTGTTTTTT; cdr3_aa: CASRAGDGELFF
d_call: TRBD1; v_call: TRBV13; j_call: TRBJ1-3; clone_size: -; cdr3_nt: TGTGCCAGCAGCTTCCGGACAGGGGCCTTCTCTGGAAACACCATATATTTT; cdr3_aa: CASSFRTGAFSGNTIYF
d_call: -; v_call: TRBV21-1; j_call: TRBJ2-7; clone_size: -; cdr3_nt: TGTGCCAGCAGCAAGGAGGGACTAGCGGGAACCCACGAGCAGTACTTC; cdr3_aa: CASSKEGLAGTHEQYF
d_call: TRBD2; v_call: TRBV18; j_call: TRBJ2-2; clone_size: -; cdr3_nt: TGTGCCAGCTCACCCGGCAAAGCGGGAGGAACCGGGGAGCTGTTTTTT; cdr3_aa: CASSPGKAGGTGELFF
d_call: TRBD2; v_call: TRBV19; j_call: TRBJ2-1; clone_size: -; cdr3_nt: TGTGCCAGTAGTCTAACGAGACTAGCGGGAGTGCATGAGCAGTTCTTC; cdr3_aa: CASSLTRLAGVHEQFF
d_call: TRBD1; v_call: TRBV7-3; j_call: TRBJ1-1; clone_size: -; cdr3_nt: TGTGCCAGCAGCGACAGGGCAGGGAGCACTGAAGCTTTCTTT; cdr3_aa: CASSDRAGSTEAFF